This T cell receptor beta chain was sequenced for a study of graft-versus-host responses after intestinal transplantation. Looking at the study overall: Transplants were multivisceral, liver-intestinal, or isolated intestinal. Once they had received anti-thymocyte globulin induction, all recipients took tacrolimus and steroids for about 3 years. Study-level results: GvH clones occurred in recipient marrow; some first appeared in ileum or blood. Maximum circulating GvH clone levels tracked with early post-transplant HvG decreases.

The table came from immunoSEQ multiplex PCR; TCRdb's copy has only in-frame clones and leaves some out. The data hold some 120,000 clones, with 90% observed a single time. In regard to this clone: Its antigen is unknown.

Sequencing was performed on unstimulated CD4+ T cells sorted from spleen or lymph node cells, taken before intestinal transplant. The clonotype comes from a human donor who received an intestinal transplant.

The CDR3 sequence: CAWTRQKINSPLHF. Written as DNA, the CDR3 is TGTGCCTGGACTCGACAGAAAATTAATTCACCCCTCCACTTT. The rearrangement links TRBV30 to TRBJ1-6, with a possible D match to TRBD1 (5 bases). Per germline, CDR1 GTSNPN and CDR2 SVGIG (reference sequence). Trimming pared 4 bases from V and 6 bases from J, leaving 13 bases between. The CDR3 runs 14 residues.